Shown below are 9 T cell receptor beta chains from a single sample sequenced in a study of CD8 T cells in Susac syndrome. RNA in amounts of roughly 0.5 to 1 ug was reverse transcribed with random hexamers. TCRdb passed the immunoSEQ multiplex PCR reads through MiXCR, listing each CDR3 protein once. The data contain 250,000 to 300,000 distinct CDR3 sequences, approximately 85% of them singletons. The sample consisted of CD8+ T cells from PBMCs. The origin of the receptors is a human donor with multiple sclerosis.

The chain couples TRBV29-1 to TRBJ1-5; TRBD1 matches 9 bases. The trim removed 7 bases at V and 4 bases at J, leaving 5 bases unmatched. This CDR3 contains 13 residues. Per germline, CDR1 SQVTM and CDR2 ANQGSEA. The CDR3 loop reads CSARTGENQPQHF. CDR3 sequence (DNA): TGCAGCGCCCGGACAGGGGAGAATCAGCCCCAGCATTTT.

J is TRBJ1-5 and V is TRBV6-5; 7 bases align to TRBD1. CDR3 length equals 16 residues. The germline gives CDR1 MNHEY, CDR2 SVGAGI. J was trimmed by 4 bases and V by 4 bases; bases with no gene match: 10. DNA of the CDR3: TGTGCCAGCAGTTCAAGTAGGGACAGCCTTAATCAGCCCCAGCATTTT. Its protein is CASSSSRDSLNQPQHF.

This chain links TRBV6-1 with TRBJ2-2; D might be TRBD2 (5 bases). The CDR3 covers 12 residues. V dropped 7 bases and J dropped 8 bases, with 11 bases sitting between them. The V gene's germline CDR1 is MNHNS and CDR2 SASEGT. The DNA of the CDR3 is TGTGCCAGCAACGGGGTTGAGGGGGAGCTGTTTTTT. It translates to CASNGVEGELFF.

The chain couples TRBV12-3 or TRBV12-4 to TRBJ2-7, with a tentative D call TRBD2 (7 bases). The CDR3 length is 13 residues. Trimming pared 7 bases from V and 3 bases from J, leaving 13 bases between. CDR3 amino acids: CASNWGGGYEQYF. Here the CDR3 DNA reads TGTGCCAGCAACTGGGGAGGGGGCTACGAGCAGTACTTC.

Written as DNA, the CDR3 is TGTGCCGGAGCGGGGAGCTCCTACAATGAGCAGTTCTTC. Protein: CAGAGSSYNEQFF. The chain combines TRBV7-2 with TRBJ2-1, with TRBD2 matching over 7 bases. The CDR3 has 13 residues. After removal of 11 bases from V and 0 bases from J, the junction contained 4 bases not matched to a gene. Germline loops: CDR1 SGHTA, CDR2 FQGNSA.

This clonotype was seen only once. The chain carries TRBV6-2 or TRBV6-3 and TRBJ1-1; D not certain. The CDR3 spans 14 residues. Trimming removed 3 bases from V and 3 bases from J, with 11 bases in between. In germline, CDR1 is MNHEY, CDR2 SVGEGT. DNA of the CDR3: TGTGCCAGCAGTTATGTGAACAGTGACACTGAAGCTTTCTTT. It codes for CASSYVNSDTEAFF.

The chain uses TRBV4-1 and TRBJ2-3; D not certain. Trimming stripped 0 bases from V and 4 bases from J, with 8 bases between. CDR1 and CDR2 from the germline V gene are MGHRA and YSYEKL. The CDR3 contains 14 residues. DNA for the CDR3: TGCGCCAGCAGCCAAGATCCGTTCTCAGATACGCAGTATTTT. It encodes CASSQDPFSDTQYF.

This chain connects TRBV27 to TRBJ2-6; D is unresolved. Germline-derived CDR1 and CDR2 are MNHEY and SMNVEV (reference sequence). Trimming left V 3 bases short and J 0 bases short, with 9 bases between. The CDR3 is made up of 16 amino acids. The CDR3 DNA sequence: TGTGCCAGCAGTTTGATCGGAGACTCTGGGGCCAACGTCCTGACTTTC. This translates into CASSLIGDSGANVLTF.

This clonotype has only a few counts. The chain uses TRBV7-9 and TRBJ2-7; D might be TRBD1 (6 bases). The CDR3 has 13 residues. The V end was cut by 6 bases, the J end by 2 bases, with 11 bases between. CDR1 and CDR2 from the germline V gene are SEHNR and FQNEAQ (reference sequence). The CDR3 bases are TGTGCCAGCAGTACGACAGGCACCTACGAGCAGTACTTC. Protein: CASSTTGTYEQYF.